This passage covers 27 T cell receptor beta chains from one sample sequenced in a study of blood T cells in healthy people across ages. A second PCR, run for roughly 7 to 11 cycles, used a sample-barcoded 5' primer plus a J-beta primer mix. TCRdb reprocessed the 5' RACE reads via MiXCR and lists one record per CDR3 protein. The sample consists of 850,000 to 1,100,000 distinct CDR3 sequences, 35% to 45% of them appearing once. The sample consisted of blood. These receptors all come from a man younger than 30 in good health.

The CDR3 protein is CASSQERPGRGYTF. CDR3 DNA: TGTGCCAGCAGCCAAGAGAGGCCGGGACGGGGATACACCTTC. The V call is TRBV4-2, the J call TRBJ1-2; a possible D gene is TRBD1 (5 bases). CDR1 LGHNA and CDR2 YNFKEQ come from the germline V gene. The CDR3 covers 14 residues. Trimming removed 0 bases at V and 11 bases at J, with 16 bases between.

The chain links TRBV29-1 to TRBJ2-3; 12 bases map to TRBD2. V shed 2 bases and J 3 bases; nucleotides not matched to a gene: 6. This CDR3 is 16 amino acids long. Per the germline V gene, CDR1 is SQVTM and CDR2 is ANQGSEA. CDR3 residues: CSVERRTSGMTDTQYF. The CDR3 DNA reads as TGCAGCGTTGAACGTCGGACTAGCGGGATGACAGATACGCAGTATTTT.

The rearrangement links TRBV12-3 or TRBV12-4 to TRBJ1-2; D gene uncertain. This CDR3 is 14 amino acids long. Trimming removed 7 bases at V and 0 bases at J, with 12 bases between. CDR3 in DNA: TGTGCCAGCACCCCGCTGGGCCCTAACTATGGCTACACCTTC. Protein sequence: CASTPLGPNYGYTF.

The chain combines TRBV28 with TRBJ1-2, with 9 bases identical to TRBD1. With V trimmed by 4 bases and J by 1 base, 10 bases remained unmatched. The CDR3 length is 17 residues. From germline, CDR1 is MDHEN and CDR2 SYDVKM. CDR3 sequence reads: CASSSDRGAGINYGYTF. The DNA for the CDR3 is TGTGCCAGCAGTTCAGACAGGGGGGCCGGAATTAACTATGGCTACACCTTC.

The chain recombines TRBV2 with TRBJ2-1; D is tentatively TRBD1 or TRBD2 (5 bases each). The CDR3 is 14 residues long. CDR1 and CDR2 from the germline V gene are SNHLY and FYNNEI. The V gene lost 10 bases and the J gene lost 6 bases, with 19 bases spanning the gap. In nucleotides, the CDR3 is TGTGCCAACAGGTCAACGGGGCCCGGCAATGAGCAGTTCTTC. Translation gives CANRSTGPGNEQFF.

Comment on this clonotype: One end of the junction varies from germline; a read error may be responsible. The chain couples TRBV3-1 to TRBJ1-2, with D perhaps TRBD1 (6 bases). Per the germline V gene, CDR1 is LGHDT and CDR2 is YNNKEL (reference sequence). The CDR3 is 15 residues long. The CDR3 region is CASNQARWDTYGYTF. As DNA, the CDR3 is TGTGCCAGCAACCAAGCCCGGTGGGACACCTATGGCTACACCTTC.

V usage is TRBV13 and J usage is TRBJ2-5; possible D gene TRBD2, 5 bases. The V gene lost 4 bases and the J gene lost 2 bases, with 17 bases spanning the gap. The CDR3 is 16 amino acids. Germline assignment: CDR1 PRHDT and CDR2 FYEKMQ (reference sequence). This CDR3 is CASSSRGLVAQETQYF. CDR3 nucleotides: TGTGCCAGCAGCTCACGCGGGTTGGTAGCACAAGAGACCCAGTACTTC.

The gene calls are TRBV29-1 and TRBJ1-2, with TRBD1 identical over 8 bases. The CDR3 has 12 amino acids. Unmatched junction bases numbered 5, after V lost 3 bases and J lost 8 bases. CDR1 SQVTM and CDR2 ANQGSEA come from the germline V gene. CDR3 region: CSVEGRGRGYTF. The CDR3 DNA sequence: TGCAGCGTTGAGGGCAGGGGGCGCGGCTACACCTTC.

As DNA, the CDR3 is TGTGCCACCAGTGATACCTTTACGGATCAGCCCCAGCATTTT. It codes for CATSDTFTDQPQHF. The chain couples TRBV24-1 to TRBJ1-5; D remains unclear. Germline CDR1 KGHDR, CDR2 SFDVKD. This CDR3 is 14 amino acids long. Between the trimmed V and J ends, which lost 3 bases and 5 bases, there was a span of 10 bases.

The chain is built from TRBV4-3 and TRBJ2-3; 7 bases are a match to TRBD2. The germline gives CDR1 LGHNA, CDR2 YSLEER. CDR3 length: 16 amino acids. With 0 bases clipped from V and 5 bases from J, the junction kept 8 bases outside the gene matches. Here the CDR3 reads CASSQDLSGGLDTQYF. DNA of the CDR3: TGCGCCAGCAGCCAAGATCTGTCGGGGGGATTAGATACGCAGTATTTT.

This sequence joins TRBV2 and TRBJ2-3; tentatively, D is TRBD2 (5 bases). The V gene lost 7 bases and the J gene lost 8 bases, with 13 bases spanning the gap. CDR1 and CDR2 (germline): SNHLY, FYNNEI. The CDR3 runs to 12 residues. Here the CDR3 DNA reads TGTGCCAGCACGGTGAGCGGCGGTACGCAGTATTTT. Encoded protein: CASTVSGGTQYF.

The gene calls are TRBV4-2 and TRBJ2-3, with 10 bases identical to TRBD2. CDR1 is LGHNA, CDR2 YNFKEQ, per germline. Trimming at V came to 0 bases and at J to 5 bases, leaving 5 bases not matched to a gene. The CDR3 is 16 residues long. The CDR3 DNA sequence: TGTGCCAGCAGCCAAGATGGCCTAGCGGGGGTAGATACGCAGTATTTT. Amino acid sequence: CASSQDGLAGVDTQYF.

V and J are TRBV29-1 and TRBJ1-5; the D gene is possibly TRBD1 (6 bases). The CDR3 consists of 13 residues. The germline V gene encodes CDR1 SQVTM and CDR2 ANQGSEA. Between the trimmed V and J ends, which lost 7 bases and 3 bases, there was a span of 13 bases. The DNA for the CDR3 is TGCAGCGCTGGTGGGGGGGCCAATCAGCCCCAGCATTTT. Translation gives CSAGGGANQPQHF.

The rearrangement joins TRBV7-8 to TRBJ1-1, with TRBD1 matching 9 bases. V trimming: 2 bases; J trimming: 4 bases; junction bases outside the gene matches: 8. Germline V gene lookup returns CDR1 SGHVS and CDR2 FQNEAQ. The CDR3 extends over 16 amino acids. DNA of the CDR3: TGTGCCAGCAGCTTAAGGGACAGGGTTTGGGCCACTGAAGCTTTCTTT. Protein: CASSLRDRVWATEAFF.

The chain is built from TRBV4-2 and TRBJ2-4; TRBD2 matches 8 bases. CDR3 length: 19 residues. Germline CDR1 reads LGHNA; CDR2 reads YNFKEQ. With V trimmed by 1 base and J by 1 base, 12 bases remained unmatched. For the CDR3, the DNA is TGTGCCAGCAGCCAAGGGTACCGGGGGGGAGCTGTGGCCAAAAACATTCAGTACTTC. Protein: CASSQGYRGGAVAKNIQYF.

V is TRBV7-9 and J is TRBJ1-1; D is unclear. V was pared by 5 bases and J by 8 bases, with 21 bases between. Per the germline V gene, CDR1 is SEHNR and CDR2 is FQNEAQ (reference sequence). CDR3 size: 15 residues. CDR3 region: CASSPQWTEQSEAFF. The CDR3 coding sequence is TGTGCCAGCAGCCCACAGTGGACTGAGCAGAGCGAAGCTTTCTTT.

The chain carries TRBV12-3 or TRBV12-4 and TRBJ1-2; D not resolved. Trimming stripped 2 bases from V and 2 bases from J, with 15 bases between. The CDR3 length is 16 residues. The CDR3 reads CASSLSSSRANYGYTF. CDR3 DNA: TGTGCCAGCAGTTTATCTTCCAGTAGGGCAAACTATGGCTACACCTTC.

The CDR3 is CASSQKAGGNEQFF. CDR3 DNA sequence: TGCGCCAGCAGCCAAAAAGCGGGGGGAAATGAGCAGTTCTTC. The chain employs TRBV4-3 and TRBJ2-1; 9 positions agree with TRBD2. This CDR3 has 14 residues. Germline assignment: CDR1 LGHNA and CDR2 YSLEER. V trimming: 2 bases; J trimming: 7 bases; junction bases outside the gene matches: 3.

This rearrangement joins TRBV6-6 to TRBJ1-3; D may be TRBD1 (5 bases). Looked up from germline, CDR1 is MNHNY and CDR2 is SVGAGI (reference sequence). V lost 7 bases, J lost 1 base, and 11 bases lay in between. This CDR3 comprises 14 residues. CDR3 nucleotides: TGTGCCAGCACCCGGGGGTGGTCTGGAAACACCATATATTTT. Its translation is CASTRGWSGNTIYF.

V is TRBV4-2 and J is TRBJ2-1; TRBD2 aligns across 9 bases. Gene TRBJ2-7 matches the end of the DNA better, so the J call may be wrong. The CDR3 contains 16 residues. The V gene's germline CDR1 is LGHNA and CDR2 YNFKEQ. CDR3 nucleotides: TGTGCCAGCAGCCAAGACCCTAGCGGGGTATTCTACGAGCAGTACTTC. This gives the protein CASSQDPSGVFYEQYF.

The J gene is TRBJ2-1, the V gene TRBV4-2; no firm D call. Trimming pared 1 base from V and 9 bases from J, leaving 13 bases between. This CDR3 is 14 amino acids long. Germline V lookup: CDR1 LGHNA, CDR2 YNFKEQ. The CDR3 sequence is CASSQAKNLGEQFF. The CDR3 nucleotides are TGTGCCAGCAGCCAAGCGAAAAACCTGGGTGAGCAGTTCTTC.

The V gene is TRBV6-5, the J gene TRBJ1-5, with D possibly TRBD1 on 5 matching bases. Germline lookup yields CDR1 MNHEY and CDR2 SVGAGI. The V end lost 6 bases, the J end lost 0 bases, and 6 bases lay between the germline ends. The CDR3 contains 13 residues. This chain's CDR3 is CASSDSSNQPQHF. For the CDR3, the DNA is TGTGCCAGCAGCGACAGTAGCAATCAGCCCCAGCATTTT.

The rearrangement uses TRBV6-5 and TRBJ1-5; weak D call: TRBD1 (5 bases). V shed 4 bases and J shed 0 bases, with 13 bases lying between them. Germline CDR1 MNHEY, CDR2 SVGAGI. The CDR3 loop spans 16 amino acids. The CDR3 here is CASSSSQGYSNQPQHF. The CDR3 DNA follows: TGTGCCAGCAGTTCCTCTCAGGGCTATAGCAATCAGCCCCAGCATTTT.

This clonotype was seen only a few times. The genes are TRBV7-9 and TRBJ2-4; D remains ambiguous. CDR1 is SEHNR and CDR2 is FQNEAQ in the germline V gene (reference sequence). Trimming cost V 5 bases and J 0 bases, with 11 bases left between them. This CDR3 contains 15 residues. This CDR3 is CASSRDGLAKNIQYF. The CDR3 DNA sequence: TGTGCCAGCAGCCGAGACGGCCTAGCCAAAAACATTCAGTACTTC. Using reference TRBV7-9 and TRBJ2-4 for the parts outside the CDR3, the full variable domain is DTGVSQNPRHKITKRGQNVTFRCDPISEHNRLYWYRQTLGQGPEFLTYFQNEAQLEKSRLLSDRFSAERPKGSFSTLEIQRTEQGDSAMYLCASSRDGLAKNIQYFGAGTRLSVL.

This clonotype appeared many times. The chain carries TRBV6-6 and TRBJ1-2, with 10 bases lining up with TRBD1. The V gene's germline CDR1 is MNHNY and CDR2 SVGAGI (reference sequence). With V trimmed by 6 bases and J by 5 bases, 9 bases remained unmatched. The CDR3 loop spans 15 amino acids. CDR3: CASSTTGGDRYGYTF. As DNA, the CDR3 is TGTGCCAGCAGCACGACAGGGGGCGATCGTTATGGCTACACCTTC.

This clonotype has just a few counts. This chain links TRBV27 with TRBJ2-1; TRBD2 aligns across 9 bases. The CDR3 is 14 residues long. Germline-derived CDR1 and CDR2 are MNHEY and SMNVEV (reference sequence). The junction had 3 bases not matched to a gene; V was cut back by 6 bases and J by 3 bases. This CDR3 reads CASSNSGGYNEQFF. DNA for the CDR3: TGTGCCAGCAGCAATAGCGGGGGCTACAATGAGCAGTTCTTC.

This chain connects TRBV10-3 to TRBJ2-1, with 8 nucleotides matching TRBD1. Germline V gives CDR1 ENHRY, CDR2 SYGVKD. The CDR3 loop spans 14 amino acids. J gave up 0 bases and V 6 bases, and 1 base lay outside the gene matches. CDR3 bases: TGTGCCATCAGCGGACAGGGCTCCTACAATGAGCAGTTCTTC. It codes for CAISGQGSYNEQFF.